The clone carrying this T cell receptor beta chain turned up a few times. What it binds is unknown. These data belong to a study of CD8 T cells in ankylosing spondylitis. Broader study findings: Disease-linked clones displayed a CD8+ phenotype and appeared relatively rarely in peripheral blood. It appeared that ankylosing spondylitis blood was characterized by a TCR beta motif of about 8 highly homologous variants.

Trimming took 0 bases from V and 3 from J, leaving 15 bases between them. CDR3 length equals 16 residues. Germline CDR1 reads SGDLS; CDR2 reads YYNGEE. A quantitative 5'-RACE method, one with molecular barcodes, was used to make TCR beta libraries. From the 5' RACE reads, TCRdb called clonotypes with MiXCR, one entry per CDR3 protein. Of over 700,000 distinct CDR3 sequences listed, 15% to 20% are singletons. Sequencing was carried out using blood, either unsorted or a sorted T cell fraction (not recorded which). The receptor was isolated from a male donor with ankylosing spondylitis. This sequence joins TRBV9 and TRBJ2-5; the D gene is possibly TRBD1 (5 bases). This chain's CDR3 is CASSVGTPRTKETQYF. CDR3 DNA sequence: TGTGCCAGCAGCGTAGGGACCCCAAGGACAAAAGAGACCCAGTACTTC.